Below, 21 T cell receptor beta chains from the same sample are listed, as sequenced in a study of blood T cells in healthy people across ages. Primers used in a second PCR of roughly 6 to 12 cycles were a sample-barcoded 5' primer and a J-beta primer mix. TCRdb re-analysed the 5' RACE reads in MiXCR, keeping a single row per CDR3 protein. The repertoire holds roughly 1,500,000 distinct CDR3 sequences, around 42% seen once, with 7% to 9.5% in the top ten. Source material: blood. All receptors derive from a woman aged 18-35 years in good health.

CDR3 sequence: CASRPGPGLAGADEQFF. CDR3 in DNA: TGTGCCAGCAGACCAGGCCCGGGACTAGCGGGAGCAGATGAGCAGTTCTTC. This chain joins TRBV6-1 and TRBJ2-1; 14 nucleotides align to TRBD2. Germline CDR1 MNHNS, CDR2 SASEGT. Losses at the gene ends were 6 bases for V and 8 bases for J; bases not matched to a gene: 12. The CDR3 loop spans 17 amino acids.

The rearrangement joins TRBV7-9 to TRBJ1-1; possibly TRBD1 for D (5 bases). The V gene's germline CDR1 is SEHNR and CDR2 FQNEAQ (reference sequence). V dropped 2 bases and J dropped 1 base, with 14 bases sitting between them. The CDR3 totals 16 residues. CDR3 DNA sequence: TGTGCCAGCAGCTTACAGGGTGGAGCGACGAACACTGAAGCTTTCTTT. Translating it yields CASSLQGGATNTEAFF.

This clonotype was seen a few times. J is TRBJ2-7 and V is TRBV6-2 or TRBV6-3; no firm D call. Germline CDR1 and CDR2: MNHEY and SVGEGT. The CDR3 runs 13 residues. V gave up 2 bases and J gave up 3 bases, with 8 bases separating them. CDR3 loop: CASSYDGDYEQYF. The CDR3 DNA is TGTGCCAGCAGTTACGATGGGGACTACGAGCAGTACTTC.

A few counts support this clonotype. This sequence joins TRBV28 and TRBJ1-2; tentative D call: TRBD1 (5 bases). The CDR3 is 15 residues long. Trimming shortened V by 4 bases and J by 7 bases, and 19 bases separated the two germline ends. CDR1 is MDHEN and CDR2 is SYDVKM in the germline V gene. The CDR3 region has the DNA TGTGCCAGCAGTTCCGGGACTTGGGGGAAATCTGGCTACACCTTC. Its translation: CASSSGTWGKSGYTF.

This clonotype was observed a handful of times. The J gene is TRBJ2-1, the V gene TRBV5-1; the D call may be TRBD1 or TRBD2 (5 bases each). Trimming stripped 3 bases from V and 2 bases from J, with 12 bases between. CDR1 and CDR2 (germline): SGHRS, YFSETQ. The CDR3 has 15 residues. The CDR3 loop reads CASSYSGPTYNEQFF. The DNA of the CDR3 is TGCGCCAGCAGCTACTCGGGACCCACCTACAATGAGCAGTTCTTC.

This clonotype was observed a handful of times. J is TRBJ2-5 and V is TRBV4-1; a possible D gene is TRBD2 (7 bases). CDR1 MGHRA and CDR2 YSYEKL come from the germline V gene. This CDR3 contains 16 residues. V lost 0 bases, J lost 5 bases, and 16 bases lay in between. CDR3 region: CASSQDGGGTGETQYF. CDR3 bases: TGCGCCAGCAGCCAAGATGGGGGGGGTACAGGGGAGACCCAGTACTTC.

The chain links TRBV6-5 to TRBJ1-2; D is possibly TRBD1 (5 bases). Germline V gene lookup returns CDR1 MNHEY and CDR2 SVGAGI. The V end was cut by 7 bases, the J end by 4 bases, with 19 bases between. The CDR3 loop spans 15 amino acids. CDR3 DNA: TGTGCCAGCACCCCCTATCAGGGATCCGGCTATGGCTACACCTTC. Amino acids: CASTPYQGSGYGYTF.

The sample holds many counts of this clonotype. The J gene is TRBJ1-6, the V gene TRBV20-1; no definite D call. There are 14 residues in the CDR3. Between the trimmed V and J ends, which lost 0 bases and 6 bases, there was a span of 9 bases. The germline CDR1 and CDR2 sequences are DFQATT and SNEGSKA (reference sequence). The CDR3 bases are TGCAGTGCTAGAGAAGGCCCATCTAATTCACCCCTCCACTTT. This sequence encodes CSAREGPSNSPLHF.

This clonotype has more than one count but fewer than ten. V and J are TRBV7-2 and TRBJ2-3; D remains unclear. Germline V gene sequence: CDR1 SGHTA, CDR2 FQGNSA. The CDR3 loop spans 16 amino acids. V lost 4 bases to trimming and J lost 3 bases, with 17 bases between them. This chain's CDR3 is CASSSARLSGTDTQYF. The CDR3 nucleotides are TGTGCCAGCAGCTCAGCTAGGTTGTCTGGGACAGATACGCAGTATTTT.

There are a few counts of this clonotype. The V and J genes are TRBV5-5 and TRBJ1-5; D is perhaps TRBD1 (6 bases). The CDR3 sequence is 16 residues long. Trimming cost V 1 base and J 3 bases, with 14 bases left between them. From germline, CDR1 is SGHKS and CDR2 YYEKEE (reference sequence). This chain's CDR3 is CASSLLGTPSNQPQHF. The CDR3 region has the DNA TGTGCCAGCAGCTTGCTCGGGACACCCTCCAATCAGCCCCAGCATTTT.

Notes on this clonotype: Since no conserved phenylalanine or tryptophan closes the CDR3, a read error is the likely cause. CDR3 sequence: CASSESGRNNYGYTI. The CDR3 bases are TGTGCCAGCAGTGAATCCGGGAGAAACAACTATGGCTACACCATC. The chain carries TRBV25-1 and TRBJ1-2; D unclear. The CDR3 runs 15 residues. The V and J ends lost 1 base and 2 bases respectively, with 11 bases between them. Germline V lookup: CDR1 MGHDK, CDR2 SYGVNS.

The chain is built from TRBV10-1 and TRBJ2-7; 7 nucleotides line up with TRBD1. CDR3 length equals 13 residues. Germline CDR1 WNHNN, CDR2 SYGVQD (reference sequence). Losses at the gene ends were 6 bases for V and 4 bases for J; bases not matched to a gene: 6. The CDR3 DNA reads TGCGCCAGCAGCAAGGGGGCAGCTTACGAGCAGTACTTC. Amino acids: CASSKGAAYEQYF.

A remark on this clonotype: This may be a read error, as it is one base from a much larger clone. This CDR3 is CASRSGTQRLSSGANVPTF. CDR3 DNA: TGTGCCAGCAGGTCTGGGACACAGAGACTTTCCTCTGGGGCCAACGTCCCGACTTTC. This rearrangement joins TRBV12-3 or TRBV12-4 to TRBJ2-6; D perhaps matches TRBD1 (6 bases). The CDR3 has 19 residues.

This clonotype has just a few counts. The J gene is TRBJ1-6, the V gene TRBV12-3 or TRBV12-4; D unclear. V shed 4 bases and J shed 5 bases, with 12 bases lying between them. The CDR3 has 15 residues. The CDR3: CASSSSGRDNSPLHF. The CDR3 DNA sequence: TGTGCCAGCAGTTCATCAGGACGGGATAATTCACCCCTCCACTTT.

In the case of this clonotype: It may be a read error: a sequence one base away is much more abundant. This chain's CDR3 is CSVEKQGSDYEQYF. The CDR3, as DNA: TGCAGCGTTGAGAAACAGGGAAGTGACTACGAGCAGTACTTC. The chain has TRBV29-1 and TRBJ2-7; maybe TRBD1 (6 bases). The V gene's germline CDR1 is SQVTM and CDR2 ANQGSEA. Trimming took off 3 bases at V and 3 bases at J, with 15 bases between the two ends. The CDR3 sequence is 14 residues long.

This clonotype turned up a few times. The chain uses TRBV7-3 and TRBJ2-1; D possibly corresponds to TRBD2 (6 bases). The ends were cut back, 3 bases at V and 8 bases at J, with 11 bases in the middle. The CDR3 contains 13 residues. Germline-derived CDR1 and CDR2 are SGHTA and FQGTGA. CDR3 DNA: TGTGCCAGCAGCTTCGGGACTCTCCATGAGCAGTTCTTC. It encodes CASSFGTLHEQFF.

V gene TRBV7-2 combines with J gene TRBJ2-7; the match to TRBD1 covers 7 bases. This CDR3 is 15 amino acids long. Unmatched junction bases numbered 7, after V lost 3 bases and J lost 2 bases. Germline V gene data show CDR1 as SGHTA and CDR2 as FQGNSA. CDR3 sequence (DNA): TGTGCCAGCAGCTTTAGACAGGGCCTAACCTACGAGCAGTACTTC. Residues: CASSFRQGLTYEQYF. The full variable domain, its missing parts supplied by reference TRBV7-2 and TRBJ2-7, is GAGVSQSPSNKVTEKGKDVELRCDPISGHTALYWYRQSLGQGLEFLIYFQGNSAPDKSGLPSDRFSAERTGGSVSTLTIQRTQQEDSAVYLCASSFRQGLTYEQYFGPGTRLTVT.

The gene calls are TRBV20-1 and TRBJ2-5; 7 bases line up with TRBD2. The CDR3 is 12 residues long. Germline values: CDR1 DFQATT, CDR2 SNEGSKA (reference sequence). V lost 6 bases and J lost 11; bases outside the gene matches: 12. CDR3 amino acids: CSAPVGGSKQYF. DNA of the CDR3: TGCAGTGCCCCTGTGGGAGGGAGCAAACAGTACTTC.

The V call is TRBV4-1, the J call TRBJ2-3, with 7 bases that match TRBD2. The CDR3 contains 16 residues. The ends lost 3 bases at V and 3 bases at J; junction bases unmatched: 9. Germline CDR1 and CDR2: MGHRA and YSYEKL. In DNA form, the CDR3 reads TGCGCCAGCAGCCAGTCTAGCGGTCTCGGGACAGATACGCAGTATTTT. Its protein product is CASSQSSGLGTDTQYF.

The rearrangement uses TRBV7-3 and TRBJ2-5, with D possibly called TRBD1 or TRBD2 (5 bases each). The CDR3 is 15 amino acids. Germline CDR1 SGHTA, CDR2 FQGTGA. The V and J ends lost 3 bases and 3 bases respectively, with 14 bases between them. CDR3 residues: CASSFRGFHEETQYF. The DNA of the CDR3 is TGTGCCAGCAGCTTCCGGGGCTTCCACGAAGAGACCCAGTACTTC.

This chain links TRBV27 with TRBJ2-7, with a tentative D call TRBD2 (5 bases). This CDR3 contains 14 residues. CDR1 MNHEY and CDR2 SMNVEV come from the germline V gene (reference sequence). The V end was cut by 3 bases, the J end by 3 bases, with 12 bases between. Here the CDR3 DNA reads TGTGCCAGCAGTTTCAACGGGATCAACTACGAGCAGTACTTC. It specifies CASSFNGINYEQYF.